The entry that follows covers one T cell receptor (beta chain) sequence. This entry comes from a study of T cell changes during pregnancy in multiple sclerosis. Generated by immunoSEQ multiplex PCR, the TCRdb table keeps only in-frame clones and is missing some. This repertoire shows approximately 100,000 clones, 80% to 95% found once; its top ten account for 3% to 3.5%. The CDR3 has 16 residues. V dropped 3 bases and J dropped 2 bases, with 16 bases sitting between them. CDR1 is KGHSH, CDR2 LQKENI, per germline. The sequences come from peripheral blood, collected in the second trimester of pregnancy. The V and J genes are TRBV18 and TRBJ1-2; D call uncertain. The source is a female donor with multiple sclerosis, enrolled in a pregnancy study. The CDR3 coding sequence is TGTGCCAGCTCACCGGTGGCAGGTTCTGGGAACTATGGCTACACCTTC. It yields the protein CASSPVAGSGNYGYTF.